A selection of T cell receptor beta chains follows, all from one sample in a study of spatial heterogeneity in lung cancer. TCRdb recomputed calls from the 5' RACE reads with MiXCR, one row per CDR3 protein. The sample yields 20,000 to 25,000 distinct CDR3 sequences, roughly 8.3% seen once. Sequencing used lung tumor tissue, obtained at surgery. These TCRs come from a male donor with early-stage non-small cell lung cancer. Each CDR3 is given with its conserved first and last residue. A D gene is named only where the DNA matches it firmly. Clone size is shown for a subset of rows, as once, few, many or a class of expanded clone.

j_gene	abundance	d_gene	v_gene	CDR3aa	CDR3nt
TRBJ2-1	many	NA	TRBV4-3	CASSQDPSFNEQFF	TGCGCCAGCAGCCAAGATCCGAGTTTCAATGAGCAGTTCTTC
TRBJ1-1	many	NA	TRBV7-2	CASSLGRTNIAEAFF	TGTGCCAGCAGCTTAGGCAGGACGAATATTGCTGAAGCTTTCTTT
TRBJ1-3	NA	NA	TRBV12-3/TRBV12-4	CASSFGGSGNTIYF	TGTGCCAGCAGTTTCGGGGGATCTGGAAACACCATATATTTT
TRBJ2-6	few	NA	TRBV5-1	CASAERTVIYSGANVLTF	TGCGCCAGCGCCGAAAGGACAGTAATCTACTCTGGGGCCAACGTCCTGACTTTC
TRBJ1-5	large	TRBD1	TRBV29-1	CSVYTGVGQPQHF	TGCAGCGTGTACACAGGGGTGGGACAGCCCCAGCATTTT
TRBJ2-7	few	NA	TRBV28	CASSPPGYEQYF	TGTGCCAGCAGTCCCCCAGGGTACGAGCAGTACTTC
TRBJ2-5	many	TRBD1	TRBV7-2	CASSLNIGGAETQYF	TGTGCCAGCAGCCTCAATATAGGGGGCGCAGAGACCCAGTACTTC
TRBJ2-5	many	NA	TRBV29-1	CSVELSGGPPGTQYF	TGCAGCGTTGAATTGTCGGGGGGCCCCCCGGGGACCCAGTACTTC
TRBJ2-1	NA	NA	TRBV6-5	CASKWGPSFNEQFF	TGTGCCAGCAAGTGGGGACCTAGTTTCAATGAGCAGTTCTTC
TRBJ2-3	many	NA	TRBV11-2	CASRLFRDSYTDTQYF	TGTGCCAGCAGACTTTTCCGGGACTCATATACAGATACGCAGTATTTT
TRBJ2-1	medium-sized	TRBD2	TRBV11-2	CASSRAGSYNEQFF	TGTGCCAGCAGCCGAGCGGGATCCTACAATGAGCAGTTCTTC
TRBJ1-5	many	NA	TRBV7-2	CASSREVEQPQHF	TGTGCCAGCAGCCGTGAGGTGGAACAGCCCCAGCATTTT
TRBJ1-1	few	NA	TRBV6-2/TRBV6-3	CASSYAGGTEAFF	TGTGCCAGCAGTTACGCCGGGGGCACTGAAGCTTTCTTT
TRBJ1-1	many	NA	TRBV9	CASSPGAQIEAFF	TGTGCCAGCAGCCCGGGAGCCCAGATTGAAGCTTTCTTT
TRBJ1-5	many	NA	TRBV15	CATSRDLWGNQPQHF	TGTGCCACCAGCAGAGATCTCTGGGGAAATCAGCCCCAGCATTTT
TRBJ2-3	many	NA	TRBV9	CASSEGSSTDTQYF	TGTGCCAGCAGCGAGGGGAGTAGCACAGATACGCAGTATTTT
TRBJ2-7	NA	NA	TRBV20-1	CSALSLTGPYEQYF	TGCAGTGCTTTGAGTTTGACAGGACCCTACGAGCAGTACTTC
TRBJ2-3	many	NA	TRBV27	CASSFDVGDTQYF	TGTGCCAGCAGTTTCGATGTTGGAGATACGCAGTATTTT
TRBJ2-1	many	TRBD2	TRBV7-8	CASSPTSGGSQFF	TGTGCCAGCAGCCCTACTAGCGGGGGCTCTCAGTTCTTC
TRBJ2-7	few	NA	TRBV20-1	CSAPPGVLKDEQYF	TGCAGTGCTCCCCCAGGAGTTCTCAAAGACGAGCAGTACTTC
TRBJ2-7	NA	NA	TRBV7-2	CASSPQVGYEQYF	TGTGCCAGCAGCCCACAGGTGGGCTACGAGCAGTACTTC
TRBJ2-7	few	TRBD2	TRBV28	CASSLWSGRKYEQYF	TGTGCCAGCAGTTTATGGAGCGGGAGAAAGTACGAGCAGTACTTC
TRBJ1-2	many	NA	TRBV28	CASSLATSYGYTF	TGTGCCAGCAGTTTGGCCACCTCCTATGGCTACACCTTC
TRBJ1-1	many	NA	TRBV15	CATSRDRRFNTEAFF	TGTGCCACCAGCAGAGATAGGCGGTTTAACACTGAAGCTTTCTTT
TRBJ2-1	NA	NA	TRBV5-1	CASSLGIGNEQFF	TGCGCCAGCAGCTTGGGGATAGGTAATGAGCAGTTCTTC
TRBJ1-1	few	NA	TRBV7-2	CASSWGLDTEAFF	TGTGCCAGCAGCTGGGGTTTAGACACTGAAGCTTTCTTT